Below are 13 T cell receptor beta chains sequenced from a single sample in a study of blood T cells in healthy people across ages. Using a J-beta primer mix together with a sample-barcoded 5' primer, a second PCR was run for about 6 to 12 cycles. Each CDR3 protein is one row after TCRdb ran MiXCR on the 5' RACE reads. The sample consists of 800,000 to 1,000,000 distinct CDR3 sequences, around 48% of them appearing once. Material: blood. The source of these receptors is a man aged 25 to 40 in good health.

This clonotype was picked up a small number of times. The chain recombines TRBV20-1 with TRBJ2-7, with 9 nucleotides matching TRBD1. V trimming: 6 bases; J trimming: 5 bases; junction bases outside the gene matches: 8. The germline CDR1 and CDR2 sequences are DFQATT and SNEGSKA (reference sequence). The CDR3 is made up of 13 amino acids. The CDR3 DNA is TGCAGTGCCCTGGGACAGGGAGCCAACGAGCAGTACTTC. It yields the protein CSALGQGANEQYF.

This clonotype was recorded a few times. The chain's CDR3 is CSALTSGEQYF. The CDR3 DNA reads as TGCAGTGCCTTGACTAGCGGGGAGCAGTACTTC. J is TRBJ2-7 and V is TRBV20-1, with 10 bases identical to TRBD2. CDR3 length: 11 residues. Per germline, CDR1 DFQATT and CDR2 SNEGSKA (reference sequence). J lost 7 bases, V lost 6 bases, and 3 bases had no gene match.

On this clonotype itself: One junction end disagrees with the germline gene, perhaps due to a read error. The chain is built from TRBV5-5 and TRBJ2-3, with 11 bases identical to TRBD2. Germline values: CDR1 SGHKS, CDR2 YYEKEE (reference sequence). This CDR3 comprises 17 residues. CDR3 nucleotides: TGTGCCAGCAGCCTTCAGACTAGCGGGGATCACACAGATACGCAGGATTTT. It encodes CASSLQTSGDHTDTQDF.

The chain joins TRBV9 to TRBJ1-3; a weak D match, TRBD1 (5 bases). The CDR3 spans 16 residues. In germline, CDR1 is SGDLS, CDR2 YYNGEE. The germline V and J ends were trimmed by 4 bases and 0 bases, with 14 bases remaining between them. CDR3 residues: CASSSKGTDSGNTIYF. CDR3 bases: TGTGCCAGCAGCTCTAAAGGGACGGACTCTGGAAACACCATATATTTT. Variable domain in full (rest from reference TRBV9 and TRBJ1-3): DSGVTQTPKHLITATGQRVTLRCSPRSGDLSVYWYQQSLDQGLQFLIQYYNGEERAKGNILERFSAQQFPDLHSELNLSSLELGDSALYFCASSSKGTDSGNTIYFGEGSWLTVV.

This clonotype has only a few counts. The J gene is TRBJ2-1, the V gene TRBV2; maybe TRBD2 (6 bases). The V gene's germline CDR1 is SNHLY and CDR2 FYNNEI. Trimming cost V 6 bases and J 2 bases, with 14 bases left between them. CDR3 size: 15 residues. Written as DNA, the CDR3 is TGTGCCAGCAGGGGTCTCGGGGGACCCTACAATGAGCAGTTCTTC. It codes for CASRGLGGPYNEQFF.

The CDR3 is CSARWWATGYTF. The CDR3 bases are TGCAGTGCTAGATGGTGGGCCACTGGCTACACCTTC. The chain uses TRBV20-1 and TRBJ1-2; no reliable D call. The V gene's germline CDR1 is DFQATT and CDR2 SNEGSKA (reference sequence). Deletions cut 2 bases from V and 7 bases from J, with 11 bases between. The CDR3 is 12 residues long.

The CDR3 protein is CASSLKLTGIYEQYF. Written as DNA, the CDR3 is TGTGCCAGCAGTCTTAAATTGACAGGGATCTACGAGCAGTACTTC. The chain employs TRBV28 and TRBJ2-7; 7 bases are a match to TRBD1. This CDR3 has 15 amino acids. With V trimmed by 5 bases and J by 3 bases, 10 bases remained unmatched. CDR1 and CDR2 from the germline V gene are MDHEN and SYDVKM.

This rearrangement joins TRBV7-2 to TRBJ2-1; D is uncertain. This CDR3 is 14 amino acids long. The V gene lost 1 base and the J gene lost 3 bases, with 7 bases spanning the gap. Germline CDR1 is SGHTA and CDR2 is FQGNSA. CDR3 residues: CASSLDRNYNEQFF. In DNA form, the CDR3 reads TGTGCCAGCAGCTTAGACAGAAACTACAATGAGCAGTTCTTC.

A few counts support this clonotype. Here the CDR3 DNA reads TGTGCCAGCAAGGAGTGGGGCTACGAGCAGTACTTC. This translates into CASKEWGYEQYF. This rearrangement joins TRBV28 to TRBJ2-7, with D hard to call. Trimming shortened V by 7 bases and J by 3 bases, and 10 bases separated the two germline ends. CDR1 and CDR2 (germline): MDHEN, SYDVKM. The CDR3 consists of 12 residues.

The chain employs TRBV7-6 and TRBJ1-5, with TRBD1 matching 8 bases. The junction had 15 bases not matched to a gene; V was cut back by 8 bases and J by 9 bases. Looked up from germline, CDR1 is SGHVS and CDR2 is FNYEAQ. The CDR3 totals 15 residues. This chain's CDR3 is CASSPRWDRLAPQHF. The CDR3 DNA sequence: TGTGCCAGCTCCCCGAGATGGGACAGGCTCGCGCCCCAGCATTTT.

This sequence joins TRBV6-5 and TRBJ2-1; 12 bases align to TRBD1. V was clipped by 6 bases and J by 9 bases; unmatched bases: 6. Germline V gene lookup returns CDR1 MNHEY and CDR2 SVGAGI. This CDR3 spans 14 amino acids. The CDR3 reads CASRTGQGAIEQFF. CDR3 bases: TGTGCCAGCAGGACGGGACAGGGGGCAATTGAGCAGTTCTTC.

The rearrangement uses TRBV12-3 or TRBV12-4 and TRBJ1-2; D might be TRBD1 (6 bases). The CDR3 has 13 residues. V lost 7 bases, J lost 4 bases, and 13 bases lay in between. In DNA form, the CDR3 reads TGTGCCAGCAACGTACAGGGCCTCTATGGCTACACCTTC. Its protein is CASNVQGLYGYTF.

The rearrangement joins TRBV3-1 to TRBJ2-1; 12 bases match TRBD2. CDR3 length equals 18 residues. The V gene end was trimmed by 1 base and the J gene end by 0 bases; junction bases not matched to a gene: 4. Germline values: CDR1 LGHDT, CDR2 YNNKEL (reference sequence). The CDR3 spells CASSQVTSGGSSYNEQFF. The DNA for the CDR3 is TGTGCCAGCAGCCAAGTAACTAGCGGGGGGAGCTCCTACAATGAGCAGTTCTTC.